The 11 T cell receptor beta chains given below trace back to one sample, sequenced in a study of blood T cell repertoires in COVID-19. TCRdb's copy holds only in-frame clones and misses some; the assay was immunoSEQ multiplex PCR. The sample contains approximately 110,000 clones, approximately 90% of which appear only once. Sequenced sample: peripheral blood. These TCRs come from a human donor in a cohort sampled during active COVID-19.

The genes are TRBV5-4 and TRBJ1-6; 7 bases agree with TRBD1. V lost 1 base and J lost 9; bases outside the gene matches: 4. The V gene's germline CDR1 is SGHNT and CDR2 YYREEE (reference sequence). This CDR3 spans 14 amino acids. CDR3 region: CASSLRQGGSPLHF. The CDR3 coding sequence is TGTGCCAGCAGCTTGCGGCAGGGGGGTTCACCCCTCCACTTT.

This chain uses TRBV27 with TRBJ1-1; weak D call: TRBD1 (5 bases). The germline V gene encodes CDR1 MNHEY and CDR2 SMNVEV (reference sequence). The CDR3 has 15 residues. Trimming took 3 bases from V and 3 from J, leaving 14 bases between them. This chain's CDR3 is CASSFLAQGHTEAFF. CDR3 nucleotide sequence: TGTGCCAGCAGTTTCCTCGCGCAGGGCCACACTGAAGCTTTCTTT.

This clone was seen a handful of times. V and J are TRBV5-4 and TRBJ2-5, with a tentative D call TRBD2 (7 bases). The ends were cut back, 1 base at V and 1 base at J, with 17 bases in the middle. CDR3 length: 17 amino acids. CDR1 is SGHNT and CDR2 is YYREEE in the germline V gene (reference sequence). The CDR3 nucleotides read TGTGCCAGCAGCTTGTGGTTGGGGGGGCAGAGCCAAGAGACCCAGTACTTC. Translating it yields CASSLWLGGQSQETQYF.

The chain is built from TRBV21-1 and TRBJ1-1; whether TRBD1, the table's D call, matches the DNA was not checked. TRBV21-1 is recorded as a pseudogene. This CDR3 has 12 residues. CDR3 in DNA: TGTGCCAGCAGGAACAGGGTCTCTGAAGCTTTCTTT. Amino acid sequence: CASRNRVSEAFF.

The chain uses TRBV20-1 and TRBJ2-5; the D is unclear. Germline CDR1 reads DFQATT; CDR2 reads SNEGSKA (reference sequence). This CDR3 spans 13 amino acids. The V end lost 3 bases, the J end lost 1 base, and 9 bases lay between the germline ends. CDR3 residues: CSASRGSQETQYF. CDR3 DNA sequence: TGCAGTGCTAGTCGCGGCTCCCAAGAGACCCAGTACTTC.

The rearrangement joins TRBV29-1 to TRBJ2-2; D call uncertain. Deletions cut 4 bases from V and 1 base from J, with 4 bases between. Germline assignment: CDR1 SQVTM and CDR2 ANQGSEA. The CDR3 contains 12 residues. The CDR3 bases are TGCAGCGTTGGGCAGAACACCGGGGAGCTGTTTTTT. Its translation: CSVGQNTGELFF.

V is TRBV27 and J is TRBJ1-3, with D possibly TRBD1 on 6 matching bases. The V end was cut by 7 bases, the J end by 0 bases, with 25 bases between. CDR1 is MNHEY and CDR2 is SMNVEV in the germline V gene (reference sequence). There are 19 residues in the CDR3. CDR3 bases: TGTGCCAGCACGGACGACAGAGGGACACGATCCCGCTCTGGAAACACCATATATTTT. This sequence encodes CASTDDRGTRSRSGNTIYF.

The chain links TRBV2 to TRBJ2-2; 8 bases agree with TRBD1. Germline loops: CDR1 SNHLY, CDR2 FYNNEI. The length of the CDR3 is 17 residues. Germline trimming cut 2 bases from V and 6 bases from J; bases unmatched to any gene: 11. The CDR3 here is CASSETGGRGIPGELFF. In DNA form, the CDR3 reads TGTGCCAGCAGTGAAACAGGGGGAAGAGGAATCCCCGGGGAGCTGTTTTTT.

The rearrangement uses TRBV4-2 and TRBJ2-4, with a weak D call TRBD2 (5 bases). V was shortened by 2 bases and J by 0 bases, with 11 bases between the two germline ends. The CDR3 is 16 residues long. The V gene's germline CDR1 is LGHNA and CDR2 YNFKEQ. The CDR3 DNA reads TGTGCCAGCAGCCAACGGGGAGCTGGAGCCAAAAACATTCAGTACTTC. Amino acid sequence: CASSQRGAGAKNIQYF.

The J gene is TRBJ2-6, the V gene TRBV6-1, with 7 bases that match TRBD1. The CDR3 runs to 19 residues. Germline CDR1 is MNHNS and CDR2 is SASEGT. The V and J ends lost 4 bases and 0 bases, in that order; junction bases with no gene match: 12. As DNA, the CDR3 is TGTGCCAGCAGTGGGGCTCGGACAGGTGGGGCCTCTGGGGCCAACGTCCTGACTTTC. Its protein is CASSGARTGGASGANVLTF.

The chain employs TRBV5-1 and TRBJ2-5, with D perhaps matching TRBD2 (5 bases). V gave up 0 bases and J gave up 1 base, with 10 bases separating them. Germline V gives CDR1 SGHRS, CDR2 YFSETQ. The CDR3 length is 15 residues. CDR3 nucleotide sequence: TGCGCCAGCAGCTTGGGTGAGGGCCCCCAAGAGACCCAGTACTTC. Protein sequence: CASSLGEGPQETQYF.